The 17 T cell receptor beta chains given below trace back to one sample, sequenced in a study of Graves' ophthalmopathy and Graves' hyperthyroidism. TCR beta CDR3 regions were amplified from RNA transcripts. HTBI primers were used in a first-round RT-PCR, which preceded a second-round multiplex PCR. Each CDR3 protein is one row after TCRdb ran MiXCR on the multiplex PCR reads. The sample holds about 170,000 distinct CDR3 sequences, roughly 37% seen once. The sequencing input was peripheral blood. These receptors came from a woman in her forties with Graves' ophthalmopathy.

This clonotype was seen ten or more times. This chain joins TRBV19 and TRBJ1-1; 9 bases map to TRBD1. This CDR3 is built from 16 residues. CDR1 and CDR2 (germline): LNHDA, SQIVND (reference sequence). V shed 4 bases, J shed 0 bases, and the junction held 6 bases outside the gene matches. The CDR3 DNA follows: TGTGCCAGTAGTAGTGAAACAGGGGGCTTGAACACTGAAGCTTTCTTT. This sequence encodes CASSSETGGLNTEAFF.

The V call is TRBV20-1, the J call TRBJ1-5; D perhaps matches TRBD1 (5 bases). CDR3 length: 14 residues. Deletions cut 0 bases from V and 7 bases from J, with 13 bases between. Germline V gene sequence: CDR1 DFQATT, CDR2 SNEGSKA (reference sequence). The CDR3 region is CSAREPRVDQPQHF. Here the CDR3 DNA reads TGCAGTGCTAGAGAACCCAGGGTTGACCAGCCCCAGCATTTT.

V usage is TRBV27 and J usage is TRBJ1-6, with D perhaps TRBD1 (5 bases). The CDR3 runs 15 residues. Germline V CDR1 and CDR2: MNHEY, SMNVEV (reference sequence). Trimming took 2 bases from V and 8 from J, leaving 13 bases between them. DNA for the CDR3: TGTGCCAGCAGTTTACTCAGGGTGCAGGATTCACCCCTCCACTTT. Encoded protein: CASSLLRVQDSPLHF.

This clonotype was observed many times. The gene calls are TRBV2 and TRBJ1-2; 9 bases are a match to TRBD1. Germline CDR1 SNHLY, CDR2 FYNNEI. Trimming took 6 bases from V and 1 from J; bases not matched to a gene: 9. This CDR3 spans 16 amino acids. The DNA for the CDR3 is TGTGCCAGCAGCCCCCGGGACAGGGCCATTAACTATGGCTACACCTTC. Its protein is CASSPRDRAINYGYTF.

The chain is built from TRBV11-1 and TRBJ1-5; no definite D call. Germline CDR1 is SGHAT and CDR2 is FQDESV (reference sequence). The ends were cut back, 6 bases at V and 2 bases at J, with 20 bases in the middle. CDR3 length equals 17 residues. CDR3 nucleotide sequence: TGTGCCAGCAGTTTACGCGGCGGCGGCGGTGGCAATCAGCCCCAGCATTTT. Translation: CASSLRGGGGGNQPQHF.

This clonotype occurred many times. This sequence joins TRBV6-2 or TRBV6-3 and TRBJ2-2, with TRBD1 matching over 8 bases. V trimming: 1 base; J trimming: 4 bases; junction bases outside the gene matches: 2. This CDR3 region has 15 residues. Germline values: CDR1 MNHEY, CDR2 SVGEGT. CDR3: CASSYWTGSTGELFF. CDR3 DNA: TGTGCCAGCAGTTACTGGACAGGGAGCACCGGGGAGCTGTTTTTT.

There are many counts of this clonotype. The CDR3 reads CASSLGTGNTEAFF. In nucleotides, the CDR3 is TGTGCCAGCAGTTTAGGGACAGGGAACACTGAAGCTTTCTTT. The chain combines TRBV12-3 or TRBV12-4 with TRBJ1-1; 7 bases fit TRBD1. V trimming: 1 base; J trimming: 1 base; junction bases outside the gene matches: 0. This CDR3 contains 14 residues.

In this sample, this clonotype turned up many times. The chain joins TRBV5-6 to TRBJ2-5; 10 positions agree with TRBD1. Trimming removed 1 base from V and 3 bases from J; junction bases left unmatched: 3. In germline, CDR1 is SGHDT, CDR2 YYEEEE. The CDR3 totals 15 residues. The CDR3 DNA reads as TGTGCCAGCAGCTTGCTTGGACAGGGGGAAGAGACCCAGTACTTC. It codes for CASSLLGQGEETQYF.

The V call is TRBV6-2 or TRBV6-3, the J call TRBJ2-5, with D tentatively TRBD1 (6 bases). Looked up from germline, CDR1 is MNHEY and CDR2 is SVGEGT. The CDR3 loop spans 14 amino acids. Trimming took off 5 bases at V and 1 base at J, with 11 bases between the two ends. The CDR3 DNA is TGTGCCAGCAGTCATACAGGGATCCAAGAGACCCAGTACTTC. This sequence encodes CASSHTGIQETQYF.

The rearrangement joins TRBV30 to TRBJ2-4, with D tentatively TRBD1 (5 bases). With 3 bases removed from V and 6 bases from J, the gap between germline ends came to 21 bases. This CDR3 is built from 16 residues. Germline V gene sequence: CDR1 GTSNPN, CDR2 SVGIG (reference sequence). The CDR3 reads CAWSDPGIWAGNIQYF. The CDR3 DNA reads TGTGCCTGGAGCGACCCAGGGATCTGGGCTGGAAACATTCAGTACTTC.

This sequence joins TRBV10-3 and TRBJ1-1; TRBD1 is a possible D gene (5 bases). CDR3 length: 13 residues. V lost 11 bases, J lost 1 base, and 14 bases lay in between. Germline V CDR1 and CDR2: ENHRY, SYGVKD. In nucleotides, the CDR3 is TGTGCCGCCCGGGGGACGAGGAACACTGAAGCTTTCTTT. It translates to CAARGTRNTEAFF.

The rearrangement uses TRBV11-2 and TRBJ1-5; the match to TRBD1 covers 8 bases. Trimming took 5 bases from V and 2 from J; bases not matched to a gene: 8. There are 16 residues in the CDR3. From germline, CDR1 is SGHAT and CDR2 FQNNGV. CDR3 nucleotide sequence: TGTGCCAGCAGCCCCCGGATGACAGGGGGCAATCAGCCCCAGCATTTT. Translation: CASSPRMTGGNQPQHF.

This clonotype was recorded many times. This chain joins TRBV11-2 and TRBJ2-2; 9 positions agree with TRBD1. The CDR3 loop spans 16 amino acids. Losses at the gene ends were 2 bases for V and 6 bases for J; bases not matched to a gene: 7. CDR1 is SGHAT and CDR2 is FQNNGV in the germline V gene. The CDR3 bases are TGTGCCAGCAGCTTAAGCACAGGGGGCGAGGCCGGGGAGCTGTTTTTT. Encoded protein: CASSLSTGGEAGELFF.

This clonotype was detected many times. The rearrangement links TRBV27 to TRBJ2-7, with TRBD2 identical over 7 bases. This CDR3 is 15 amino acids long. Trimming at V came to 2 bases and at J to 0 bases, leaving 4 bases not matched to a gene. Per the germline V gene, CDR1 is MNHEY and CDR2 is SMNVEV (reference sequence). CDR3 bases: TGTGCCAGCAGTTTAGCGGGGGATAGCTCCTACGAGCAGTACTTC. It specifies CASSLAGDSSYEQYF.

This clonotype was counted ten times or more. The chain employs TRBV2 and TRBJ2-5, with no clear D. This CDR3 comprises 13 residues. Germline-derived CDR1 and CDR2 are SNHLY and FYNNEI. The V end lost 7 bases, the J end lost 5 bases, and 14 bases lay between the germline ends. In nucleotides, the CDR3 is TGTGCCAGCAAGAGCAGCCACGGGGAGACCCAGTACTTC. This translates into CASKSSHGETQYF.

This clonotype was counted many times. The CDR3 DNA reads as TGTGCCAGCAGTTTAGTCCTAGCGGGGCAAGAGGAGACCCAGTACTTC. It yields the protein CASSLVLAGQEETQYF. This chain connects TRBV12-3 or TRBV12-4 to TRBJ2-5; 9 bases are a match to TRBD2. The CDR3 totals 16 residues. J was trimmed by 5 bases and V by 1 base; bases with no gene match: 8.

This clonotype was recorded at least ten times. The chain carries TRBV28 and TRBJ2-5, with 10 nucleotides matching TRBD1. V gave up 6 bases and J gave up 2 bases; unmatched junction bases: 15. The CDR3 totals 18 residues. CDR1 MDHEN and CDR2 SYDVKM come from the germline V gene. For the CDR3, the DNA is TGTGCCAGCAGCACATTTAGCAGCGGGACAGGGGTACAAGAGACCCAGTACTTC. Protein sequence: CASSTFSSGTGVQETQYF.